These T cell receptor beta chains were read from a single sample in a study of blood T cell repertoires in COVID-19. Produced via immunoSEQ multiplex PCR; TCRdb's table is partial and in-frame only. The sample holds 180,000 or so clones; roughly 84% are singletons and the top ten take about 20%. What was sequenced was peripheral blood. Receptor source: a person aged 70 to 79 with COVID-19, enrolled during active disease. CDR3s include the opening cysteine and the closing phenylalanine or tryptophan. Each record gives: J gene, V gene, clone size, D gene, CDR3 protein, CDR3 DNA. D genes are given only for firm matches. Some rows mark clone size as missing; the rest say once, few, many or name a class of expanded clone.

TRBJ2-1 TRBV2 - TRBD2 CASSDPGTSTLF TGTGCCAGCAGTGACCCGGGGACTAGCACCCTCTTC
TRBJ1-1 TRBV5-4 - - CASTQTVNTEAFF TGTGCCAGCACTCAGACAGTGAACACTGAAGCTTTCTTT
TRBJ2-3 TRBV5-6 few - CASSWGAAQYF TGTGCCAGCAGCTGGGGCGCGGCGCAGTATTTT
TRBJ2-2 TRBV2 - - CASSEVGVGELFF TGTGCCAGCAGTGAAGTTGGAGTCGGGGAGCTGTTTTTT
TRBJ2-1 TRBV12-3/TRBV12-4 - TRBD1 CASAGQGFNEQFF TGTGCCAGCGCGGGACAGGGCTTTAATGAGCAGTTCTTC
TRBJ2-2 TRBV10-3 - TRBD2 CAISRGGNGELFF TGTGCCATCAGTCGGGGGGGGAACGGGGAGCTGTTTTTT
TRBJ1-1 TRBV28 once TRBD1 CASRQRLGQANTEAFF TGTGCCAGCAGGCAGCGATTGGGACAGGCGAACACTGAAGCTTTCTTT
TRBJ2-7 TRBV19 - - CASSIGRLASYEQYF TGTGCCAGTAGTATAGGACGGCTAGCGTCCTACGAGCAGTACTTC
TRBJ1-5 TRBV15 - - CATSRSSPGARQPQHF TGTGCCACCAGCAGATCCAGCCCGGGTGCTAGGCAGCCCCAGCATTTT
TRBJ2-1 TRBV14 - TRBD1 CASSLWTGNNEQFF TGTGCCAGCAGCCTCTGGACAGGGAACAATGAGCAGTTCTTC
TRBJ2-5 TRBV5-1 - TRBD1 CASSLDSTGVVGTQYF TGCGCCAGCAGCTTGGACTCGACAGGGGTTGTGGGGACCCAGTACTTC
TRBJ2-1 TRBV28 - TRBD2 CASSLGLGSNEQFF TGTGCCAGCAGTTTAGGACTAGGGTCTAATGAGCAGTTCTTC
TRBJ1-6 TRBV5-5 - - CASSFPSGGGSPLHF TGTGCCAGCAGCTTCCCCTCGGGGGGCGGGTCACCCCTCCACTTT
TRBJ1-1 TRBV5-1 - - CASSLAGGTTHTEAFF TGCGCCAGCAGCTTGGCGGGGGGGACGACTCACACTGAAGCTTTCTTT
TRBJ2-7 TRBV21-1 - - CASTYQPGQGPYEQYF TGTGCCAGCACCTATCAACCGGGACAGGGACCATACGAGCAGTACTTC
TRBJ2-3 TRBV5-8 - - CASSSGLIYTDTQYF TGTGCCAGCAGCTCGGGACTGATTTACACAGATACGCAGTATTTT
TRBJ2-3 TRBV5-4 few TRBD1 CASSHVQGARVDTQYF TGTGCCAGCAGCCACGTACAGGGGGCGAGGGTAGATACGCAGTATTTT
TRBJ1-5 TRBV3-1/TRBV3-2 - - CASSQGFRPATVMAGHLDQPQHF TGTGCCAGCAGCCAAGGATTTAGGCCGGCCACAGTCATGGCAGGGCACCTCGATCAGCCCCAGCATTTT